This T cell receptor (beta chain) emerged from a study of cytomegalovirus exposure and HLA in healthy donors. About the study: An analysis done earlier identified 100 million to 140 million unique TCR beta sequences from 150 million to 200 million T cells. Overall study results and limits: Later analysis suggested most CMV-associated TCR beta chains were HLA-restricted. A later analysis revealed that TCR association rates differed between HLA loci, peaking at DRB1 and bottoming out at HLA-C. There were about 160 TCR beta chains listed as cytomegalovirus-associated.

The PCR contained 60 Vbeta and 13 Jbeta primers. Data came from immunoSEQ multiplex PCR; TCRdb stores just in-frame clones and leaves some out. Of 150,000 to 200,000 clones listed, around 83% are singletons. The J segment lost 5 bases and the V segment lost 1 base, leaving 8 bases of the junction unmatched. In germline, CDR1 is MDHEN, CDR2 SYDVKM. This CDR3 is 15 amino acids long. This clone was seen more than once but under ten times. Its antigen is unidentified. This TCR came from a man aged 45-65 years in good health and CMV-seronegative. Source material: PBMCs. The chain is built from TRBV28 and TRBJ2-7; TRBD2 agrees at 7 bases. This CDR3 reads CASSLSREGRDEQYF. CDR3 sequence (DNA): TGTGCCAGCAGTTTATCGAGGGAGGGGCGAGACGAGCAGTACTTC.